The 27 T cell receptor beta chains below were found in one sample sequenced in a study of blood T cell repertoires in COVID-19. The data were produced by immunoSEQ multiplex PCR, yet TCRdb's version contains in-frame clones alone and is incomplete. The sample holds about 140,000 clones, about four fifths seen once. The sample taken for sequencing was peripheral blood. These receptors originate from a man older than 75 with acute or convalescent COVID-19.

The V gene is TRBV6-5, the J gene TRBJ1-3; D possibly corresponds to TRBD1 (5 bases). The CDR3 length is 14 residues. CDR1 and CDR2 from the germline V gene are MNHEY and SVGAGI. The germline V and J ends were trimmed by 9 bases and 4 bases, with 16 bases remaining between them. This CDR3 reads CASKPAQGGNTIYF. The CDR3 DNA follows: TGTGCCAGTAAGCCGGCGCAGGGCGGAAACACCATATATTTT.

This chain connects TRBV3-1 (or the pseudogene TRBV3-2) to TRBJ2-1, with D possibly being TRBD1 (6 bases). The CDR3 has 17 residues. Germline V gene lookup returns CDR1 LGHDT and CDR2 YNNKEL (reference sequence). V lost 6 bases to trimming and J lost 5 bases, with 23 bases between them. The CDR3: CASSHVRRQGRNNEQFF. Written as DNA, the CDR3 is TGTGCCAGCAGTCACGTAAGGCGGCAGGGGCGTAACAATGAGCAGTTCTTC.

This clone was seen a single time. V usage is TRBV2 and J usage is TRBJ1-5; 8 bases line up with TRBD1. Germline V gene data show CDR1 as SNHLY and CDR2 as FYNNEI. The CDR3 has 14 amino acids. V shed 4 bases, J shed 6 bases, and the junction held 5 bases outside the gene matches. The CDR3 bases are TGTGCCAGCAGTGTTCAGGGGGCGGGTCAGCCCCAGCATTTT. This codes for CASSVQGAGQPQHF.

Points on this clone: One junction end does not reproduce the germline sequence, and a read error may be involved. The chain combines TRBV7-9 with TRBJ1-4, with D hard to call. The germline V gene encodes CDR1 SEHNR and CDR2 FQNEAQ (reference sequence). CDR3 length: 13 residues. The CDR3: CASSLADAGPSVF. CDR3 coding DNA: TGTGCCAGCAGCTTAGCGGACGCCGGGCCTAGCGTTTTT.

The chain uses TRBV11-2 and TRBJ1-4; perhaps TRBD1 as D (5 bases). V was cut by 0 bases and J by 5 bases, with 10 bases left in between. CDR3 size: 15 residues. Germline V gene sequence: CDR1 SGHAT, CDR2 FQNNGV. The CDR3 DNA follows: TGTGCCAGCAGCTTAGATGGGGCAGGGAATGAAAAACTGTTTTTT. It specifies CASSLDGAGNEKLFF.

The rearrangement links TRBV7-9 to TRBJ1-1; 9 bases line up with TRBD1. The CDR3 is 15 residues long. The ends lost 4 bases at V and 4 bases at J; junction bases unmatched: 7. Germline CDR1 and CDR2: SEHNR and FQNEAQ (reference sequence). CDR3 loop: CASSYPGQGRTEAFF. CDR3 nucleotide sequence: TGTGCCAGCAGCTACCCGGGACAGGGACGCACTGAAGCTTTCTTT.

The rearrangement joins TRBV6-2 or TRBV6-3 to TRBJ1-5; 7 bases align to TRBD1. The CDR3 contains 17 residues. Germline CDR1 MNHEY, CDR2 SVGEGT. The J segment lost 4 bases and the V segment lost 5 bases, leaving 14 bases of the junction unmatched. CDR3 in DNA: TGTGCCAGCAGTCGCGGGACAGTAGCGGCAATTAATCAGCCCCAGCATTTT. It translates to CASSRGTVAAINQPQHF.

The chain uses TRBV5-1 and TRBJ2-5; 7 bases map to TRBD2. Germline V gene lookup returns CDR1 SGHRS and CDR2 YFSETQ. After removal of 0 bases from V and 0 bases from J, the junction contained 5 bases not matched to a gene. This CDR3 region has 16 residues. The CDR3 bases are TGCGCCAGCAGCTTGGGACTAGCTTGGTACCAAGAGACCCAGTACTTC. It encodes CASSLGLAWYQETQYF.

CDR3 region: CASSSQTDTQYF. In nucleotides, the CDR3 is TGTGCCAGCAGTTCACAAACAGATACGCAGTATTTT. The rearrangement uses TRBV28 and TRBJ2-3; D is unclear. Trimming removed 4 bases at V and 3 bases at J, with 5 bases between. Germline V CDR1 and CDR2: MDHEN, SYDVKM. The CDR3 covers 12 residues.

This clone has more than one count but fewer than ten. V and J are TRBV7-8 and TRBJ1-1, with a possible D match to TRBD1 (5 bases). Deletions cut 5 bases from V and 4 bases from J, with 11 bases between. Germline lookup yields CDR1 SGHVS and CDR2 FQNEAQ. CDR3 length equals 13 residues. CDR3 in DNA: TGTGCCAGCAGCCGGGGGGGGACCACTGAAGCTTTCTTT. Its protein product is CASSRGGTTEAFF.

The genes are TRBV7-2 and TRBJ2-7; TRBD1 agrees at 8 bases. The ends lost 1 base at V and 5 bases at J; junction bases unmatched: 7. There are 15 residues in the CDR3. The germline gives CDR1 SGHTA, CDR2 FQGNSA. CDR3 region: CASSLVGTGAHEQYF. The CDR3 coding sequence is TGTGCCAGCAGCTTAGTGGGGACAGGAGCACACGAGCAGTACTTC. The variable domain in full, with the rest retrieved from reference TRBV7-2 and TRBJ2-7, is GAGVSQSPSNKVTEKGKDVELRCDPISGHTALYWYRQSLGQGLEFLIYFQGNSAPDKSGLPSDRFSAERTGGSVSTLTIQRTQQEDSAVYLCASSLVGTGAHEQYFGPGTRLTVT.

The chain employs TRBV2 and TRBJ2-1; 7 bases match TRBD2. The CDR3 extends over 14 amino acids. The V and J ends lost 5 bases and 0 bases, in that order; junction bases with no gene match: 1. Germline V CDR1 and CDR2: SNHLY, FYNNEI. CDR3 sequence reads: CASSSSGSYNEQFF. Written as DNA, the CDR3 is TGTGCCAGCAGTTCTAGCGGCTCCTACAATGAGCAGTTCTTC.

The J gene is TRBJ2-3, the V gene TRBV5-4, with D perhaps matching TRBD1 (5 bases). Germline V CDR1 and CDR2: SGHNT, YYREEE (reference sequence). The CDR3 runs 14 residues. Trimming left V 0 bases short and J 6 bases short, with 11 bases between. CDR3 bases: TGTGCCAGCAGCTTGGAGGCAGGGCGGGATACGCAGTATTTT. It encodes CASSLEAGRDTQYF.

The chain joins TRBV28 to TRBJ2-4; a weak D match, TRBD1 (6 bases). In germline, CDR1 is MDHEN, CDR2 SYDVKM. V lost 3 bases and J lost 6, with 15 bases in between. This CDR3 region has 15 residues. This CDR3 reads CASSFGGRGANIQYF. As DNA, the CDR3 is TGTGCCAGCAGTTTTGGCGGCAGGGGCGCAAACATTCAGTACTTC.

J is TRBJ2-2 and V is TRBV2; 8 bases match TRBD1. Germline-derived CDR1 and CDR2 are SNHLY and FYNNEI. The CDR3 totals 13 residues. Unmatched junction bases numbered 2, after V lost 7 bases and J lost 4 bases. The CDR3 here is CASIGQGTGELFF. The CDR3 DNA reads as TGTGCCAGCATTGGACAGGGCACCGGGGAGCTGTTTTTT.

This clone has just one count. This chain connects TRBV9 to TRBJ2-7; 10 nucleotides align to TRBD1. CDR1 is SGDLS, CDR2 YYNGEE, per germline. V gave up 2 bases and J gave up 5 bases; unmatched junction bases: 13. This CDR3 spans 17 amino acids. Here the CDR3 reads CASSVDPGDRGVHEQYF. The CDR3 DNA sequence: TGTGCCAGCAGCGTCGACCCTGGGGACAGGGGAGTACACGAGCAGTACTTC.

This CDR3 reads CASNSEGNEQFF. The DNA of the CDR3 is TGTGCCAGCAACTCCGAGGGCAATGAGCAGTTCTTC. The chain links TRBV7-9 to TRBJ2-1, with D perhaps TRBD2 (5 bases). CDR1 SEHNR and CDR2 FQNEAQ come from the germline V gene (reference sequence). The CDR3 contains 12 residues. The V gene lost 7 bases and the J gene lost 6 bases, with 10 bases spanning the gap.

The genes are TRBV5-1 and TRBJ2-3; TRBD1 agrees at 11 bases. With V trimmed by 4 bases and J by 3 bases, 4 bases remained unmatched. The CDR3 consists of 15 residues. Germline V CDR1 and CDR2: SGHRS, YFSETQ. CDR3 in amino acids: CASSLGQGVTDTQYF. The CDR3 DNA is TGCGCCAGCAGCCTGGGACAGGGGGTAACAGATACGCAGTATTTT.

V and J are TRBV24-1 and TRBJ1-2, with TRBD1 as a possible D gene (5 bases). V shed 7 bases and J shed 8 bases, with 13 bases lying between them. Germline lookup yields CDR1 KGHDR and CDR2 SFDVKD. This CDR3 contains 12 residues. The CDR3 coding sequence is TGTGCCACCAGGGAGGGGCTAGGCGGCTACACCTTC. Translated: CATREGLGGYTF.

This sequence joins TRBV7-2 and TRBJ1-2; D is undetermined. Germline values: CDR1 SGHTA, CDR2 FQGNSA. The CDR3 covers 14 residues. V lost 1 base and J 0 bases, leaving 6 bases between the germline ends. The CDR3 protein is CASSLVEANYGYTF. CDR3 coding DNA: TGTGCCAGCAGCTTAGTGGAGGCTAACTATGGCTACACCTTC.

The chain has TRBV5-6 and TRBJ2-1, with 10 bases that match TRBD2. CDR1 and CDR2 from the germline V gene are SGHDT and YYEEEE. The CDR3 is made up of 16 amino acids. V lost 5 bases and J lost 0; bases outside the gene matches: 5. The CDR3 protein is CASRWIAGGSYNEQFF. In DNA form, the CDR3 reads TGTGCCAGCAGATGGATAGCGGGGGGCTCCTACAATGAGCAGTTCTTC.

The V and J genes are TRBV30 and TRBJ1-1, with TRBD1 as a possible D gene (5 bases). Germline V lookup: CDR1 GTSNPN, CDR2 SVGIG (reference sequence). The germline V and J ends were trimmed by 0 bases and 4 bases, with 12 bases remaining between them. The CDR3 totals 14 residues. The CDR3 bases are TGTGCCTGGAGTGTACCCGGGGGGATCACTGAAGCTTTCTTT. It encodes CAWSVPGGITEAFF. Variable domain in full (rest from reference TRBV30 and TRBJ1-1): SQTIHQWPATLVQPVGSPLSLECTVEGTSNPNLYWYRQAAGRGLQLLFYSVGIGQISSEVPQNLSASRPQDRQFILSSKKLLLSDSGFYLCAWSVPGGITEAFFGQGTRLTVV.

V is TRBV9 and J is TRBJ1-3, with D perhaps matching TRBD1 (6 bases). CDR1 SGDLS and CDR2 YYNGEE come from the germline V gene. V was cut by 4 bases and J by 4 bases, with 18 bases left in between. The CDR3 has 16 residues. Written as DNA, the CDR3 is TGTGCCAGCAGCACGTCTCGGGGGGCCTCAGGAAACACCATATATTTT. Amino acid sequence: CASSTSRGASGNTIYF.

The V and J genes are TRBV28 and TRBJ1-2; D may be TRBD1 (5 bases). This CDR3 is 12 amino acids long. V was pared by 5 bases and J by 4 bases, with 8 bases between. Germline CDR1 is MDHEN and CDR2 is SYDVKM. As DNA, the CDR3 is TGTGCCAGCAGTGTACAGGTCTATGGCTACACCTTC. The encoded protein is CASSVQVYGYTF.

The V gene is TRBV7-2, the J gene TRBJ2-7, with D possibly being TRBD1 (5 bases). Deletions cut 3 bases from V and 0 bases from J, with 9 bases between. The germline gives CDR1 SGHTA, CDR2 FQGNSA. The CDR3 runs 14 residues. The CDR3 spells CASSFRTTSYEQYF. For the CDR3, the DNA is TGTGCCAGCAGCTTCCGGACAACCTCCTACGAGCAGTACTTC.

The chain couples TRBV7-2 to TRBJ2-2; D remains ambiguous. The CDR3 has 13 residues. Trimming shortened V by 1 base and J by 6 bases, and 6 bases separated the two germline ends. Germline CDR1 SGHTA, CDR2 FQGNSA. CDR3 in amino acids: CASSLEASGELFF. The DNA for the CDR3 is TGTGCCAGCAGCTTAGAAGCGTCCGGGGAGCTGTTTTTT.

This chain connects TRBV28 to TRBJ2-1; 7 bases agree with TRBD2. The CDR3 is 16 amino acids. Germline CDR1 is MDHEN and CDR2 is SYDVKM. V shed 2 bases and J 4 bases; nucleotides not matched to a gene: 8. The CDR3 DNA is TGTGCCAGCAGTTTACTGGGCGGGGGAGAGTACAATGAGCAGTTCTTC. Protein sequence: CASSLLGGGEYNEQFF.